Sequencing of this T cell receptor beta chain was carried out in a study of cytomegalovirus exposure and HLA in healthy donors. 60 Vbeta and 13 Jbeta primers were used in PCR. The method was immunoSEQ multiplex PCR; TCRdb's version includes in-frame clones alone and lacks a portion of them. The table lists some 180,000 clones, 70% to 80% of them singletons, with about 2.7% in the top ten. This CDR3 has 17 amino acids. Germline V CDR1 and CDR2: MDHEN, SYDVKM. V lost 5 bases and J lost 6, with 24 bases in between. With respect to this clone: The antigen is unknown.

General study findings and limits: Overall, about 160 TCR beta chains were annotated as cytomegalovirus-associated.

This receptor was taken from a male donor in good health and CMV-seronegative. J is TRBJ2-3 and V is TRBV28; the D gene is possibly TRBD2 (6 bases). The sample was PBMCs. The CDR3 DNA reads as TGTGCCAGCAGTACATATTTCGACCCCAGACTAGTGGATACGCAGTATTTT. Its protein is CASSTYFDPRLVDTQYF.